This T cell receptor (beta chain) originates from a study of cytomegalovirus exposure and HLA in healthy donors. The germline gives CDR1 SGHVS, CDR2 FQNEAQ. The CDR3 covers 13 residues. The V and J ends lost 5 bases and 7 bases respectively, with 15 bases between them. Clones were read by immunoSEQ multiplex PCR, and TCRdb kept only the in-frame ones, dropping some. This table has roughly 200,000 clones, about nine tenths appearing once. V gene TRBV7-8 combines with J gene TRBJ2-7, with D perhaps TRBD2 (5 bases). Sequenced: PBMCs. The clonotype was recovered from a man aged 30-40 years in good health and CMV-seropositive. CDR3 region: CASSPPGVREQYF. CDR3 nucleotides: TGTGCCAGCAGCCCCCCCGGGGTGAGGGAGCAGTACTTC.